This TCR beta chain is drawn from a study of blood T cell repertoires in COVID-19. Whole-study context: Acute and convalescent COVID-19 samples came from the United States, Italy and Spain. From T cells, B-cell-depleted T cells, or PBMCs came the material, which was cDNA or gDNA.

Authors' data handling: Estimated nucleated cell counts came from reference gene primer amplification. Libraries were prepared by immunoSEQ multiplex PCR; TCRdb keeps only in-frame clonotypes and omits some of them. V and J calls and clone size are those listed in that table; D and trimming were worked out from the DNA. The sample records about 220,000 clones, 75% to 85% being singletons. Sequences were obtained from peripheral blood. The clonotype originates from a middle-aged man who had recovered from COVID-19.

The CDR3 bases are TGCAGCGCGGACACAGGGCAAGAGACCCAGTACTTC. This translates into CSADTGQETQYF. The V and J genes are TRBV29-1 and TRBJ2-5; weak D call: TRBD1 (6 bases). Germline CDR1 SQVTM, CDR2 ANQGSEA. V was trimmed by 7 bases and J by 2 bases, leaving 11 bases between them. The length of the CDR3 is 12 residues.